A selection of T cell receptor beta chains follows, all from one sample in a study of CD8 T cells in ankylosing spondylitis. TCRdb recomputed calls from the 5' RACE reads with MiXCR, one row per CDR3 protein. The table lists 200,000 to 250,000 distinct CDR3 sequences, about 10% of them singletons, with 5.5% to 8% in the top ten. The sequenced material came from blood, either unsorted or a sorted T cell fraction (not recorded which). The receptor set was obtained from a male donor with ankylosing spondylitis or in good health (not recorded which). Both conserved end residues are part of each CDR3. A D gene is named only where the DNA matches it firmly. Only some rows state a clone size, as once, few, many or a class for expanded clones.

CDR3 protein: CATSGNRGSGANVLTF; CDR3 DNA: TGTGCCACCAGCGGAAACAGGGGCTCTGGGGCCAACGTCCTGACTTTC; D gene: TRBD1; CDR3 length: 16; V gene: TRBV15; clone size: many; J gene: TRBJ2-6
CDR3 protein: CASSLNRWGETQYF; CDR3 DNA: TGTGCCAGCAGCCTGAATCGGTGGGGAGAGACCCAGTACTTC; D gene: NA; CDR3 length: 14; V gene: TRBV5-5; clone size: many; J gene: TRBJ2-5
CDR3 protein: CASSPPGLNIQYF; CDR3 DNA: TGCGCCAGCAGTCCCCCGGGGCTAAACATTCAGTACTTC; D gene: NA; CDR3 length: 13; V gene: TRBV5-1; clone size: many; J gene: TRBJ2-4
CDR3 protein: CASSMVEQYF; CDR3 DNA: TGTGCCAGCAGTATGGTCGAGCAGTACTTC; D gene: NA; CDR3 length: 10; V gene: TRBV28; clone size: NA; J gene: TRBJ2-7
CDR3 protein: CASSMTSGEEETQYF; CDR3 DNA: TGCGCCAGCAGCATGACTAGCGGAGAAGAGGAGACCCAGTACTTC; D gene: TRBD2; CDR3 length: 15; V gene: TRBV5-1; clone size: many; J gene: TRBJ2-5
CDR3 protein: CSARDLNRGVVNEQFF; CDR3 DNA: TGCAGTGCTAGAGATTTGAACAGGGGGGTAGTCAATGAGCAGTTCTTC; D gene: TRBD1; CDR3 length: 16; V gene: TRBV20-1; clone size: NA; J gene: TRBJ2-1
CDR3 protein: CSVGTSGEKLFF; CDR3 DNA: TGCAGCGTTGGGACCTCTGGTGAAAAACTGTTTTTT; D gene: NA; CDR3 length: 12; V gene: TRBV29-1; clone size: NA; J gene: TRBJ1-4
CDR3 protein: CATRPGRGRNTGELFF; CDR3 DNA: TGTGCCACACGTCCCGGGCGGGGGAGGAACACCGGGGAGCTGTTTTTT; D gene: TRBD2; CDR3 length: 16; V gene: TRBV11-2; clone size: many; J gene: TRBJ2-2
CDR3 protein: CSAIREDGYTF; CDR3 DNA: TGCAGTGCTATCAGGGAGGATGGCTACACCTTC; D gene: NA; CDR3 length: 11; V gene: TRBV20-1; clone size: many; J gene: TRBJ1-2
CDR3 protein: CASSPWTSGGGGELFF; CDR3 DNA: TGCGCCAGCAGCCCTTGGACTAGCGGGGGCGGCGGGGAGCTGTTTTTT; D gene: TRBD2; CDR3 length: 16; V gene: TRBV5-1; clone size: many; J gene: TRBJ2-2
CDR3 protein: CASSYARGGYEQYF; CDR3 DNA: TGTGCCAGCAGTTACGCGAGGGGCGGCTACGAGCAGTACTTC; D gene: NA; CDR3 length: 14; V gene: TRBV6-5; clone size: many; J gene: TRBJ2-7
CDR3 protein: CSARGTGTSTDTQYF; CDR3 DNA: TGCAGTGCTAGAGGAACGGGAACAAGCACAGATACGCAGTATTTT; D gene: NA; CDR3 length: 15; V gene: TRBV20-1; clone size: many; J gene: TRBJ2-3
CDR3 protein: CASSRTRASNQPQHF; CDR3 DNA: TGTGCCAGCAGCCGCACCAGGGCCAGCAATCAGCCCCAGCATTTT; D gene: NA; CDR3 length: 15; V gene: TRBV6-1; clone size: many; J gene: TRBJ1-5